These 2 T cell receptor beta chains share one sample of origin, sequenced in a study of T cells in Graves' hyperthyroidism and ophthalmopathy. RNA transcripts served as the template for amplifying TCR beta CDR3 regions. First-round RT-PCR targeting the TCR CDR3 was performed with the HTBI primer set. TCRdb independently ran MiXCR on the multiplex PCR reads; one entry per CDR3 protein. This table holds roughly 640,000 distinct CDR3 sequences, more than 15% found once. The material sequenced was blood. These receptors were taken from a woman between 40 and 50 years old with Graves' ophthalmopathy.

There are many counts of this clonotype. The V call is TRBV12-3 or TRBV12-4, the J call TRBJ1-1, with TRBD1 matching over 8 bases. Trimming cost V 5 bases and J 3 bases; bases outside gene matches: 5. The CDR3 is 14 residues long. This CDR3 reads CASSPDRAYTEAFF. The DNA for the CDR3 is TGTGCCAGCAGTCCGGACAGGGCGTACACTGAAGCTTTCTTT.

This clonotype was seen many times. V gene TRBV2 combines with J gene TRBJ2-3; TRBD2 matches 10 bases. The V gene's germline CDR1 is SNHLY and CDR2 FYNNEI. V was pared by 2 bases and J by 1 base, with 3 bases of the junction left unmatched. The CDR3 runs to 16 residues. The CDR3 DNA follows: TGTGCCAGCAGTGAATCCCTAGCGGGGGGCACAGATACGCAGTATTTT. It is translated as CASSESLAGGTDTQYF.